This TCR beta chain is from a study of blood T cell repertoires in COVID-19. Study-wide context: COVID-19 samples, acute and convalescent, were from the United States, Italy and Spain.

Cohort 3 donors counted as recovered after two negative PCRs, clearance, or resolved symptoms. This CDR3 spans 11 amino acids. The J segment lost 6 bases and the V segment lost 5 bases, leaving 1 base of the junction unmatched. The germline V gene encodes CDR1 GTSNPN and CDR2 SVGIG (reference sequence). As processed by the authors: Reference gene primer amplification in the assay estimated nucleated cell counts. Data came from immunoSEQ multiplex PCR; TCRdb stores just in-frame clones and leaves some out. The DNA was the basis for D and trimming; V, J and clone size are from that table. Here the sample spans about 170,000 clones, about 89% being singletons. This clone has more than one count but fewer than ten.

What was sequenced was PBMCs or T cells enriched from blood (not recorded which). The sequence was obtained from a woman aged 18-35 years who had recovered from COVID-19. The chain is built from TRBV30 and TRBJ1-3; TRBD1 aligns across 7 bases. CDR3 amino acids: CAWGQENTIYF. The DNA for the CDR3 is TGTGCCTGGGGACAGGAAAACACCATATATTTT. The variable domain in full, completed from reference TRBV30 and TRBJ1-3, reads SQTIHQWPATLVQPVGSPLSLECTVEGTSNPNLYWYRQAAGRGLQLLFYSVGIGQISSEVPQNLSASRPQDRQFILSSKKLLLSDSGFYLCAWGQENTIYFGEGSWLTVV.